These 20 T cell receptor beta chains originate from one sample sequenced in a study of cytomegalovirus exposure and HLA in healthy donors. TCRdb's table, derived via immunoSEQ multiplex PCR, lists solely in-frame clones and lacks some. The sample records approximately 210,000 clones, around 90% being singletons. The specimen sequenced was PBMCs. These receptors were taken from a woman aged 18 to 35 in good health and CMV-seronegative.

V and J are TRBV28 and TRBJ2-7; 10 positions agree with TRBD1. Losses at the gene ends were 5 bases for V and 3 bases for J; bases not matched to a gene: 7. CDR3 length: 15 amino acids. Germline CDR1 reads MDHEN; CDR2 reads SYDVKM. The CDR3 sequence is CASSTPGTGVYEQYF. In DNA, the CDR3 is TGTGCCAGCAGTACGCCCGGGACAGGGGTCTACGAGCAGTACTTC.

This sequence joins TRBV5-6 and TRBJ2-2; 8 nucleotides match TRBD2. The CDR3 totals 14 residues. Trimming removed 4 bases from V and 5 bases from J; junction bases left unmatched: 4. CDR1 is SGHDT, CDR2 YYEEEE, per germline. The CDR3 loop is CASSQGLDTGELFF. The CDR3 DNA reads as TGTGCCAGCAGCCAGGGACTAGATACCGGGGAGCTGTTTTTT.

The chain has TRBV28 and TRBJ2-7, with D possibly matching TRBD2 (5 bases). The CDR3 has 16 residues. Germline CDR1 is MDHEN and CDR2 is SYDVKM. Trimming pared 1 base from V and 1 base from J, leaving 14 bases between. This CDR3 reads CASSLYFGSGSYEQYF. CDR3 coding DNA: TGTGCCAGCAGTTTATATTTTGGGTCGGGATCCTACGAGCAGTACTTC.

V is TRBV4-2 and J is TRBJ2-1, with TRBD1 matching over 9 bases. The germline gives CDR1 LGHNA, CDR2 YNFKEQ. V trimming: 2 bases; J trimming: 8 bases; junction bases outside the gene matches: 10. The CDR3 consists of 16 residues. CDR3 protein: CASSQFPGQGIYEQFF. As DNA, the CDR3 is TGTGCCAGCAGCCAATTCCCGGGACAGGGTATCTATGAGCAGTTCTTC.

This sequence joins TRBV5-1 and TRBJ2-7, with D uncertain. This CDR3 has 13 residues. The germline gives CDR1 SGHRS, CDR2 YFSETQ. V lost 2 bases and J lost 0, with 6 bases in between. The CDR3 sequence is CASSFDNSYEQYF. The CDR3 coding sequence is TGCGCCAGCAGCTTTGACAACTCCTACGAGCAGTACTTC.

The chain is built from TRBV5-1 and TRBJ2-1; 8 bases agree with TRBD2. Germline CDR1 and CDR2: SGHRS and YFSETQ. After removal of 0 bases from V and 5 bases from J, the junction contained 7 bases not matched to a gene. The CDR3 runs to 16 residues. CDR3 coding DNA: TGCGCCAGCAGCTTGGGAGCGGGAGCGGGAAACAATGAGCAGTTCTTC. Residues: CASSLGAGAGNNEQFF.

This rearrangement joins TRBV7-2 to TRBJ1-1; D perhaps matches TRBD1 (6 bases). Germline V gene data show CDR1 as SGHTA and CDR2 as FQGNSA. V lost 6 bases to trimming and J lost 7 bases, with 15 bases between them. CDR3 length equals 13 residues. CDR3 bases: TGTGCCAGCAGAGTCTGGGGGCCAGGTGAAGCTTTCTTT. This sequence encodes CASRVWGPGEAFF.

V usage is TRBV2 and J usage is TRBJ2-1; 14 nucleotides match TRBD2. Per germline, CDR1 SNHLY and CDR2 FYNNEI. Losses at the gene ends were 5 bases for V and 12 bases for J; bases not matched to a gene: 12. The CDR3 is 16 amino acids. The CDR3 region has the DNA TGTGCCAGCAGTTCGGAGTCGGGACTAGCGGGAGTGGGGCAGTTCTTC. Its protein is CASSSESGLAGVGQFF.

V gene TRBV28 combines with J gene TRBJ1-1; 7 bases fit TRBD1. V was clipped by 5 bases and J by 4 bases; unmatched bases: 10. The CDR3 runs to 15 residues. Germline-derived CDR1 and CDR2 are MDHEN and SYDVKM. CDR3 sequence: CASSPMTGWRTEAFF. The CDR3 coding sequence is TGTGCCAGCAGTCCCATGACAGGGTGGCGCACTGAAGCTTTCTTT.

The chain uses TRBV7-6 and TRBJ2-3; D perhaps matches TRBD2 (5 bases). Germline-derived CDR1 and CDR2 are SGHVS and FNYEAQ. V was trimmed by 1 base and J by 4 bases, leaving 6 bases between them. The CDR3 is 13 amino acids. CDR3 loop: CASSLGGSDTQYF. DNA of the CDR3: TGTGCCAGCAGCTTAGGAGGGTCAGATACGCAGTATTTT. Full variable domain (outside the CDR3, taken from reference TRBV7-6 and TRBJ2-3): GAGVSQSPRYKVTKRGQDVALRCDPISGHVSLYWYRQALGQGPEFLTYFNYEAQQDKSGLPNDRFSAERPEGSISTLTIQRTEQRDSAMYRCASSLGGSDTQYFGPGTRLTVL.

This clone was seen just once. The V call is TRBV7-8, the J call TRBJ2-1; TRBD1 aligns across 9 bases. The germline V gene encodes CDR1 SGHVS and CDR2 FQNEAQ. The CDR3 covers 19 residues. V lost 5 bases to trimming and J lost 0 bases; unmatched junction nucleotides: 14. CDR3 loop: CASSPKGRDRANSYNEQFF. CDR3 in DNA: TGTGCCAGCAGCCCAAAGGGAAGGGACAGGGCAAACTCCTACAATGAGCAGTTCTTC.

The chain is built from TRBV29-1 and TRBJ2-5; 7 positions match TRBD2. CDR3 length: 14 amino acids. Unmatched junction bases numbered 6, after V lost 5 bases and J lost 0 bases. The germline CDR1 and CDR2 sequences are SQVTM and ANQGSEA. The CDR3 nucleotides are TGCAGCGTTTATCCCCTAGCGGACCAAGAGACCCAGTACTTC. Translation: CSVYPLADQETQYF.

The J gene is TRBJ1-4, the V gene TRBV30, with TRBD1 matching 7 bases. The V gene's germline CDR1 is GTSNPN and CDR2 SVGIG (reference sequence). CDR3 length: 14 residues. The V segment lost 5 bases and the J segment 4 bases; nucleotides outside the gene matches: 7. CDR3 DNA sequence: TGTGCCTGGCTACCAGGGACAGATAATGAAAAACTGTTTTTT. It is translated as CAWLPGTDNEKLFF.

The chain combines TRBV29-1 with TRBJ1-2; D not certain. The germline V gene has CDR1 SQVTM and CDR2 ANQGSEA. The CDR3 is 14 residues long. Trimming removed 1 base at V and 4 bases at J, with 13 bases between. For the CDR3, the DNA is TGCAGCGTTGAAGGGAAGCGGTCGGGCTATGGCTACACCTTC. Translated: CSVEGKRSGYGYTF.

The chain carries TRBV7-3 and TRBJ2-4, with 7 bases fitting TRBD1. CDR3 length: 16 amino acids. Looked up from germline, CDR1 is SGHTA and CDR2 is FQGTGA. The V and J ends lost 2 bases and 0 bases, in that order; junction bases with no gene match: 4. The CDR3 reads CASSLRRGKAKNIQYF. CDR3 DNA: TGTGCCAGCAGCTTACGCAGGGGGAAAGCCAAAAACATTCAGTACTTC.

V and J are TRBV5-6 and TRBJ2-2, with D unresolved. V lost 4 bases, J lost 8 bases, and 9 bases lay in between. This CDR3 comprises 12 residues. Germline CDR1 SGHDT, CDR2 YYEEEE. The CDR3 nucleotides read TGTGCCAGCAGCCCAGGTGGGGGGGAGCTGTTTTTT. Translating it yields CASSPGGGELFF.

The chain recombines TRBV7-9 with TRBJ2-2; TRBD1 aligns across 9 bases. With V trimmed by 6 bases and J by 3 bases, 5 bases remained unmatched. CDR1 is SEHNR and CDR2 is FQNEAQ in the germline V gene (reference sequence). The CDR3 covers 15 residues. DNA for the CDR3: TGTGCCAGCAGGCCCGGGACAGGGTACACCGGGGAGCTGTTTTTT. Protein: CASRPGTGYTGELFF.

This chain joins TRBV27 and TRBJ1-4; no firm D call. CDR1 is MNHEY, CDR2 SMNVEV, per germline (reference sequence). This CDR3 spans 14 amino acids. Between the trimmed V and J ends, which lost 4 bases and 8 bases, there was a span of 14 bases. This CDR3 reads CASSSDLTLEKLFF. CDR3 DNA: TGTGCCAGCAGTTCCGACTTGACCTTAGAAAAACTGTTTTTT. The full variable domain, completed using reference TRBV27 and TRBJ1-4, is EAQVTQNPRYLITVTGKKLTVTCSQNMNHEYMSWYRQDPGLGLRQIYYSMNVEVTDKGDVPEGYKVSRKEKRNFPLILESPSPNQTSLYFCASSSDLTLEKLFFGSGTQLSVL.

The V gene is TRBV5-1, the J gene TRBJ2-2, with 10 positions matching TRBD1. The CDR3 loop spans 16 amino acids. V lost 0 bases to trimming and J lost 4 bases; unmatched junction nucleotides: 3. The V gene's germline CDR1 is SGHRS and CDR2 YFSETQ. The CDR3 coding sequence is TGCGCCAGCAGCTTGGCGCGACAGGGGGCCACCGGGGAGCTGTTTTTT. Protein: CASSLARQGATGELFF.

There are a few counts of this clone. Other DNA sequences within the sample encode an identical CDR3. V is TRBV2 and J is TRBJ2-1; tentatively, D is TRBD2 (5 bases). Trimming pared 6 bases from V and 2 bases from J, leaving 11 bases between. CDR3 size: 14 residues. CDR1 SNHLY and CDR2 FYNNEI come from the germline V gene. The CDR3 DNA reads as TGTGCCAGCAGCGACTCAGCGGCCTACAATGAGCAGTTCTTC. It is translated as CASSDSAAYNEQFF.